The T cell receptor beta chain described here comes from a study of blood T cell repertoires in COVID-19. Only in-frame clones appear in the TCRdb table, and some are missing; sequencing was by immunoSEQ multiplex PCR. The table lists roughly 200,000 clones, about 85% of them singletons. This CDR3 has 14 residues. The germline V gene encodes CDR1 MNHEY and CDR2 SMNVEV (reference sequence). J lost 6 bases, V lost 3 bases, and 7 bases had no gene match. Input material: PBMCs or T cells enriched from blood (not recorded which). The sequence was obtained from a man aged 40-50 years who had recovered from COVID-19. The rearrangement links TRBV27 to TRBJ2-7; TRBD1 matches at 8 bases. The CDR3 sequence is CASSFWQGAGEQYF. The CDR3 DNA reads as TGTGCCAGCAGTTTTTGGCAGGGGGCAGGCGAGCAGTACTTC.